This T cell receptor (beta chain) is drawn from a study of OX40 agonist ivuxolimab in advanced cancers. Study-wide context: The group had a mean age of 60 years, ranged from roughly 23 to 79, and was approximately 81% male. Study outcomes and limitations: At 0.1 to 3.0 mg/kg and by week 6, clonal expansion occurred in CD4+ and CD8+ blood T cells. Some patients without response likewise showed low normalized clonal expansion.

As regards this clone: Its antigen is as yet unknown.

The CDR3 sequence is 15 residues long. The ends were cut back, 4 bases at V and 0 bases at J, with 13 bases in the middle. The germline gives CDR1 SGHDN, CDR2 FVKESK. Clones were sequenced by immunoSEQ multiplex PCR, and TCRdb holds only the in-frame ones, with some missing. This sample yields about 39,000 clones, of which 92% are seen a single time; under 25% belongs to the top ten. Blood got drawn at baseline, again on cycle 4 day 1, and then on cycle 7 day 1. This clonotype originated in an adult with an advanced solid tumor such as melanoma, head and neck, liver or kidney cancer. The chain couples TRBV14 to TRBJ2-7; D is perhaps TRBD2 (6 bases). The sample here was CD4+ or CD8+ T cells sorted from blood, taken in a trial of the OX40 agonist ivuxolimab. As DNA, the CDR3 is TGTGCCAGCAGCCTCCGGGACTCACACTCCTACGAGCAGTACTTC. Protein product: CASSLRDSHSYEQYF. The full variable domain, rest sourced from reference TRBV14 and TRBJ2-7, is EAGVTQFPSHSVIEKGQTVTLRCDPISGHDNLYWYRRVMGKEIKFLLHFVKESKQDESGMPNNRFLAERTGGTYSTLKVQPAELEDSGVYFCASSLRDSHSYEQYFGPGTRLTVT.